This entry describes one T cell receptor beta chain. Original analysis: Amplifying reference gene primers gave estimates of nucleated cell counts. Some clones are missing from TCRdb's copy, which holds only in-frame ones; the method was immunoSEQ multiplex PCR. The V and J calls and clone size are taken from that table; D and trimming were inferred from the DNA. This sample has roughly 63,000 clones, with about 80% found just once. The data are from a study of blood T cell repertoires in COVID-19. Turning to the study itself: Acute and convalescent COVID-19 specimens originated in the United States, Italy and Spain. T cells, B-cell-depleted T cells, or PBMCs provided the cDNA or gDNA that served as material.

Unmatched junction bases numbered 10, after V lost 1 base and J lost 8 bases. The CDR3 is made up of 16 amino acids. CDR1 is SGHTA and CDR2 is FQGTGA in the germline V gene. The sequencing input was peripheral blood. The J gene is TRBJ2-4, the V gene TRBV7-3, with 8 bases fitting TRBD1. This clonotype was sampled from a human donor in a cohort sampled during active COVID-19. CDR3 sequence: CASSLIIWTGRYIQYF. CDR3 DNA sequence: TGTGCCAGCAGCTTAATAATTTGGACAGGGAGGTACATTCAGTACTTC.